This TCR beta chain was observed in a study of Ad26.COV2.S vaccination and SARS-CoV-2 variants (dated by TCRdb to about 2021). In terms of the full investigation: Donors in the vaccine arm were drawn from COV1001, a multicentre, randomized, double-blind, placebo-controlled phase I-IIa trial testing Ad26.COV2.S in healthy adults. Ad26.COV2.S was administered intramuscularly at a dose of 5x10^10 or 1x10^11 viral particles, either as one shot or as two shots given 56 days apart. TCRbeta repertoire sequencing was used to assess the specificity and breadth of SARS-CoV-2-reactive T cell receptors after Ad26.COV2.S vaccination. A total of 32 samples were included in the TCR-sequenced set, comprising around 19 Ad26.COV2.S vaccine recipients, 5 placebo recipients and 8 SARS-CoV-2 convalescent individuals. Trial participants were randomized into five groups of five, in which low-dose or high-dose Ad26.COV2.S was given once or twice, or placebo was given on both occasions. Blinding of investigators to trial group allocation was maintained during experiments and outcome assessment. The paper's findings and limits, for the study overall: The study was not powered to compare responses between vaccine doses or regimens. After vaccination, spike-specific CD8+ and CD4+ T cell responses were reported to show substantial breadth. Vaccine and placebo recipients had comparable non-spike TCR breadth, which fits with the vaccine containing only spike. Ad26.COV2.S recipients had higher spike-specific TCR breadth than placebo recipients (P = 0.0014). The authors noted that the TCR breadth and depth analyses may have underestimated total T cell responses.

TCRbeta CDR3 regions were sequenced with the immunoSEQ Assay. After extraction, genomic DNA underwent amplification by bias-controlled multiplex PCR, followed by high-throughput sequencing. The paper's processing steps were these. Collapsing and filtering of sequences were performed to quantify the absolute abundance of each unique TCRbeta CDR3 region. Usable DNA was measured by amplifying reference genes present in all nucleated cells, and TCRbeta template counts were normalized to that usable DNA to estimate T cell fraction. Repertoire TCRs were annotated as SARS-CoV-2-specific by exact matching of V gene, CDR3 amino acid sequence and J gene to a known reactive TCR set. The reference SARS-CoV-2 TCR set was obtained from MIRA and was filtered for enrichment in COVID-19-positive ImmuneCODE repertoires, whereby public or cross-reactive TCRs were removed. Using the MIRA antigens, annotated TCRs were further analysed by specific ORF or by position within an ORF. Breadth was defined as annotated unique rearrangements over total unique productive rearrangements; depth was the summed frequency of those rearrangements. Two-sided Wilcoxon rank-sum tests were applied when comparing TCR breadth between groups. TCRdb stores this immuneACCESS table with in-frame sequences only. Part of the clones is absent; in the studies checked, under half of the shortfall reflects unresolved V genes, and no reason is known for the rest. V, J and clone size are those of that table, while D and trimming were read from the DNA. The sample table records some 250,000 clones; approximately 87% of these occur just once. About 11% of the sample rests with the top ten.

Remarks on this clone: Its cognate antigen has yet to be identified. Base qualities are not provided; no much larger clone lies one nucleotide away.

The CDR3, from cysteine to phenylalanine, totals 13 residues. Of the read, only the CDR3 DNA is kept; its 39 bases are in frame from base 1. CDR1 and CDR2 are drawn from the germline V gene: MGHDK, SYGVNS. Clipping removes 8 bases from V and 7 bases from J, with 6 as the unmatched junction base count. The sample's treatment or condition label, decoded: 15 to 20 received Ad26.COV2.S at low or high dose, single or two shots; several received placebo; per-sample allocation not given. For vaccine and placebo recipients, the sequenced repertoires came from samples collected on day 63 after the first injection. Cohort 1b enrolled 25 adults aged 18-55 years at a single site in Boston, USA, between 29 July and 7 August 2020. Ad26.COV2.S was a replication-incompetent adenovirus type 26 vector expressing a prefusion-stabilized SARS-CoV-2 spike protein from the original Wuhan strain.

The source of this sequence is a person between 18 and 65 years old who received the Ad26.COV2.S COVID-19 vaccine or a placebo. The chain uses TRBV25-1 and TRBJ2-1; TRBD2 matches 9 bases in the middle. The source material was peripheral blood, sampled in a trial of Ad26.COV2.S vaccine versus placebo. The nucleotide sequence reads TGTGCCAGCGTAAATAGCGGGGGAAATGAGCAGTTCTTC. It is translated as CASVNSGGNEQFF.